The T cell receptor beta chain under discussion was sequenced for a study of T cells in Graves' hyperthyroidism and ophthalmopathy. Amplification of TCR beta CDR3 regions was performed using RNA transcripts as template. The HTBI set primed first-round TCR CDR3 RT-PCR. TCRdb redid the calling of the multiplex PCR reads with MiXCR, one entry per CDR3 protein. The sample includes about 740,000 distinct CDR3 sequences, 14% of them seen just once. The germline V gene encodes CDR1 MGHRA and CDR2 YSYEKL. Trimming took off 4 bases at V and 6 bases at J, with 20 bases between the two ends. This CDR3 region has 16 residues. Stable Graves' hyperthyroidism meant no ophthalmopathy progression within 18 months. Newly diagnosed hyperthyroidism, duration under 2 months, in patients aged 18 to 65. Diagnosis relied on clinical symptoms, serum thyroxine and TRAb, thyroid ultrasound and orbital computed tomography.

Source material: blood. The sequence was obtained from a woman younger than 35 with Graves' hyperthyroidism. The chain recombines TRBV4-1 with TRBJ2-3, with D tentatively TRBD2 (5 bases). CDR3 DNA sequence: TGCGCCAGCAGCCCCCGGGTAGCGCATACCTCGGATACGCAGTATTTT. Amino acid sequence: CASSPRVAHTSDTQYF.